This TCR beta chain was observed in a study of sequential checkpoint blockade in melanoma. Study information: Arm A got nivolumab then ipilimumab; arm B the reverse, 1:1. Maintenance nivolumab came after either treatment sequence.

Stated treatment: randomized to nivolumab then ipilimumab (arm A) or the reverse (arm B). No patient had prior DNA-damaging chemotherapy. Sorted cells were live CD3+CD8+, lacking CD19 and CD56, from PBMCs. Some clones are missing from TCRdb's copy, which holds only in-frame ones; the method was immunoSEQ multiplex PCR. The sample includes 25,000 to 35,000 clones, approximately 86% of them seen just once. The source is a human donor with melanoma. This specimen consisted of CD8+ T cells sorted from blood (inferred from file names), obtained from a patient given nivolumab and ipilimumab in sequence.

The CDR3 is CASSSRTGSQPQHF. Here the CDR3 DNA reads TGTGCCAGCAGCTCAAGGACAGGGAGTCAGCCCCAGCATTTT. The chain carries TRBV9 and TRBJ1-5; 8 bases are shared with TRBD1. The V segment lost 4 bases and the J segment 6 bases; nucleotides outside the gene matches: 6. The CDR3 is made up of 14 amino acids. The germline V gene has CDR1 SGDLS and CDR2 YYNGEE. Full variable domain (rest looked up from reference TRBV9 and TRBJ1-5): DSGVTQTPKHLITATGQRVTLRCSPRSGDLSVYWYQQSLDQGLQFLIQYYNGEERAKGNILERFSAQQFPDLHSELNLSSLELGDSALYFCASSSRTGSQPQHFGDGTRLSIL.